Listed here are 10 T cell receptor beta chains from one sample, sequenced in a study of TIL therapy for anti-PD-1-resistant metastatic lung cancer. The time point: pre-treatment sample, taken before nivolumab and TIL therapy. Tumor tissue came from excised metastases, mostly pleural nodules or supraclavicular lymph nodes. Sequencing used immunoSEQ v3. Assay used: immunoSEQ multiplex PCR; TCRdb lists only in-frame clones, some missing. The table records roughly 92,000 clones, around three fifths of them present only once. Material: tumor tissue, obtained at baseline. The receptors were sampled from a person aged 25-79 years with non-small cell lung cancer.

This rearrangement joins TRBV21-1 to TRBJ1-2; no DNA check was done on the table's D call, TRBD1. TRBV21-1 is noted as a pseudogene. CDR3 length: 16 residues. The CDR3 DNA reads TGTGCCAGCAGCGAGCCCCTGGGCAGGGGATGTTGGGGCTACACCTTC. Its protein product is CASSEPLGRGCWGYTF.

The V and J genes are TRBV6-5 and TRBJ1-4, with 9 bases lining up with TRBD1. V was clipped by 6 bases and J by 5 bases; unmatched bases: 7. This CDR3 comprises 15 residues. Germline V lookup: CDR1 MNHEY, CDR2 SVGAGI. The CDR3 bases are TGTGCCAGCAGCCCCTTGGGACAGGGAAATGAAAAACTGTTTTTT. Protein: CASSPLGQGNEKLFF.

This clone was counted at least ten times. V is TRBV19 and J is TRBJ2-1; possible D gene TRBD2, 6 bases. The CDR3 has 14 residues. The ends were cut back, 3 bases at V and 3 bases at J, with 9 bases in the middle. Germline V gene lookup returns CDR1 LNHDA and CDR2 SQIVND (reference sequence). The DNA of the CDR3 is TGTGCCAGTAGTATTTCTAGCGTCTACAATGAGCAGTTCTTC. It specifies CASSISSVYNEQFF.

Comment on this clone: This CDR3 is also generated by other DNA sequences in the sample. The genes are TRBV18 and TRBJ1-3; D call uncertain. CDR1 and CDR2 (germline): KGHSH, LQKENI. V shed 0 bases and J shed 4 bases, with 1 base lying between them. CDR3 length: 12 amino acids. The CDR3 protein is CASSPPGNTIYF. In DNA, the CDR3 is TGTGCCAGCTCACCACCGGGAAACACCATATATTTT.

The V call is TRBV7-9, the J call TRBJ2-1; 8 bases are a match to TRBD2. The CDR3 covers 17 residues. The V segment lost 1 base and the J segment 2 bases; nucleotides outside the gene matches: 7. The germline CDR1 and CDR2 sequences are SEHNR and FQNEAQ (reference sequence). The CDR3 sequence is CASSLGARAGAYNEQFF. The CDR3 DNA follows: TGTGCCAGCAGCTTAGGGGCTCGAGCGGGGGCCTACAATGAGCAGTTCTTC.

V and J are TRBV6-4 and TRBJ2-4; a weak D match, TRBD1 (5 bases). CDR1 is MRHNA and CDR2 is SNTAGT in the germline V gene. This CDR3 contains 14 residues. V gave up 0 bases and J gave up 8 bases, with 11 bases separating them. CDR3 in amino acids: CASSDSPGRDIQYF. DNA of the CDR3: TGTGCCAGCAGTGACTCTCCGGGCAGGGACATTCAGTACTTC.

This rearrangement joins TRBV29-1 to TRBJ2-2, with 9 nucleotides matching TRBD1. Germline lookup yields CDR1 SQVTM and CDR2 ANQGSEA. This CDR3 comprises 15 residues. Trimming removed 2 bases from V and 3 bases from J; junction bases left unmatched: 4. CDR3 coding DNA: TGCAGCGTTGAAAGACAGGGGGAATACACCGGGGAGCTGTTTTTT. It specifies CSVERQGEYTGELFF.

This clone was found once. The chain carries TRBV4-3 and TRBJ2-7, with a weak D call TRBD2 (5 bases). Germline assignment: CDR1 LGHNA and CDR2 YSLEER. Between the trimmed V and J ends, which lost 4 bases and 3 bases, there was a span of 13 bases. This CDR3 comprises 14 residues. The CDR3 DNA sequence: TGCGCCAGCAGCCCAACGGGAAATATCTACGAGCAGTACTTC. It is translated as CASSPTGNIYEQYF.

This clone appeared once. The V call is TRBV4-1, the J call TRBJ2-7, with 7 positions matching TRBD2. CDR3 size: 15 residues. With V trimmed by 1 base and J by 13 bases, 16 bases remained unmatched. Germline V CDR1 and CDR2: MGHRA, YSYEKL. CDR3 nucleotide sequence: TGCGCCAGCAGCCAAGCCTTGGTAGCGGGCGGCGTCCCCTACTTC. Amino acids: CASSQALVAGGVPYF.

The V call is TRBV6-5, the J call TRBJ2-1; maybe TRBD2 (5 bases). The CDR3 totals 15 residues. V dropped 2 bases and J dropped 0 bases, with 8 bases sitting between them. Germline CDR1 reads MNHEY; CDR2 reads SVGAGI. The CDR3 bases are TGTGCCAGCAGTTACACGGGGAGCTCCTACAATGAGCAGTTCTTC. Translating it yields CASSYTGSSYNEQFF.